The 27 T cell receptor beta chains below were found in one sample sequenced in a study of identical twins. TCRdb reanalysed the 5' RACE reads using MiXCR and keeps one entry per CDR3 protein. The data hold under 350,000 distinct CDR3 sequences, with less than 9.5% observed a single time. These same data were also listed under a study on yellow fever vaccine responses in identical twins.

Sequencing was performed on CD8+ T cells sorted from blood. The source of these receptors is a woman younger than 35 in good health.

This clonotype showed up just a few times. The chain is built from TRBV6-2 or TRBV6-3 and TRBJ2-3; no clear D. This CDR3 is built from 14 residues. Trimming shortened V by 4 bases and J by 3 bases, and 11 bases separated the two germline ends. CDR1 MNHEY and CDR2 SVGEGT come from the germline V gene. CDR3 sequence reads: CASSLTLETDTQYF. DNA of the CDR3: TGTGCCAGCAGTTTGACCCTAGAGACAGATACGCAGTATTTT.

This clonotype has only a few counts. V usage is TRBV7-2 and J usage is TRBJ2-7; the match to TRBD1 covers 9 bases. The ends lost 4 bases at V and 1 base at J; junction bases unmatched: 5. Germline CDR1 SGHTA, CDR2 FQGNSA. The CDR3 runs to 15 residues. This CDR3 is CASSWGTGTSYEQYF. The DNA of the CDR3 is TGTGCCAGCAGCTGGGGGACAGGGACGTCCTACGAGCAGTACTTC.

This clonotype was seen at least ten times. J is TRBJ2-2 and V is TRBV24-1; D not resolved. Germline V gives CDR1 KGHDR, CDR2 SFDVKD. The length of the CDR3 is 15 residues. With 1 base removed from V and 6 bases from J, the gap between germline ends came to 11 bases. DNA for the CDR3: TGTGCCACCAGTGATTTAGCAGGTCTGCCCGGGGAGCTGTTTTTT. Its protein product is CATSDLAGLPGELFF.

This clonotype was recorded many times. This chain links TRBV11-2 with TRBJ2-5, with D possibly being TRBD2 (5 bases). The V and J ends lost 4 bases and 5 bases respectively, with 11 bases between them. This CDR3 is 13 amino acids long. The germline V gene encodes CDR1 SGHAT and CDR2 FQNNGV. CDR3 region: CASSSGGLETQYF. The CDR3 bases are TGTGCCAGCAGCTCGGGCGGGTTGGAGACCCAGTACTTC. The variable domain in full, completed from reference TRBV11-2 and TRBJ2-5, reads EAGVAQSPRYKIIEKRQSVAFWCNPISGHATLYWYQQILGQGPKLLIQFQNNGVVDDSQLPKDRFSAERLKGVDSTLKIQPAKLEDSAVYLCASSSGGLETQYFGPGTRLLVL.

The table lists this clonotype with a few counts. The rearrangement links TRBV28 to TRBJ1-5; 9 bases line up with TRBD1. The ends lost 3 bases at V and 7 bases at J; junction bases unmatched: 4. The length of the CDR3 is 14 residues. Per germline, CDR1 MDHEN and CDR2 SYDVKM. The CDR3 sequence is CASSFYRGHQPQHF. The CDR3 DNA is TGTGCCAGCAGTTTTTACAGGGGGCACCAGCCCCAGCATTTT.

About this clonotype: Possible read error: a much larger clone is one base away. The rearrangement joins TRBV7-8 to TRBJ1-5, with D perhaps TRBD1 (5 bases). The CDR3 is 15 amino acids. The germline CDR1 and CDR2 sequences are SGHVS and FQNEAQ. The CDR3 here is CASRLAGIEDQPQHF. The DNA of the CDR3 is TGTGCCAGCCGCTTAGCAGGGATTGAGGATCAGCCCCAGCATTTT.

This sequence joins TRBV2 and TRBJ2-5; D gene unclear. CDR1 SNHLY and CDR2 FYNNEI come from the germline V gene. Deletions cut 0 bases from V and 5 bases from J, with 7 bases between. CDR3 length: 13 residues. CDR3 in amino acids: CASSEARRETQYF. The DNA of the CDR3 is TGTGCCAGCAGTGAAGCGAGACGGGAGACCCAGTACTTC.

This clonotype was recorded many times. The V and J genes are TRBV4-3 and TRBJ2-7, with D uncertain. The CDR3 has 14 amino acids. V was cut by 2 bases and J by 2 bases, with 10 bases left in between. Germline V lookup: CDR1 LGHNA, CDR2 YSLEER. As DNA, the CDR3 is TGCGCCAGCAGCCAACAAACCGAGCCCTACGAGCAGTACTTC. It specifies CASSQQTEPYEQYF.

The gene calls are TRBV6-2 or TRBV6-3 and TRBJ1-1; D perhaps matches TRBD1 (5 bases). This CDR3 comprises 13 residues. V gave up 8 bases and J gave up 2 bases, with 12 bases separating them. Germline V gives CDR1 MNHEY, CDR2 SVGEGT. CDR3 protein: CASYLGGNTEAFF. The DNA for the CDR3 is TGTGCCAGCTACCTTGGGGGTAACACTGAAGCTTTCTTT.

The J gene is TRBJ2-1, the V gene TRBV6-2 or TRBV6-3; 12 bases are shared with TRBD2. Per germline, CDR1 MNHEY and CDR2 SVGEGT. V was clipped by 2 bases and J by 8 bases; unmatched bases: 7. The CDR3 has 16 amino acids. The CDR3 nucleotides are TGTGCCAGCAGTTACCCACTAGCGGGAGGTTTGGATGAGCAGTTCTTC. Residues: CASSYPLAGGLDEQFF.

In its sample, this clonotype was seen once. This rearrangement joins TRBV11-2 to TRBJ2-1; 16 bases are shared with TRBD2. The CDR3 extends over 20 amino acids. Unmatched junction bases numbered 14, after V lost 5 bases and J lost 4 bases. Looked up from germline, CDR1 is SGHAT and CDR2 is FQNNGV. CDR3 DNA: TGTGCCAGCAGCCTGACAACCGGGACTAGCGGGGGGGCCGTATACAATGAGCAGTTCTTC. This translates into CASSLTTGTSGGAVYNEQFF.

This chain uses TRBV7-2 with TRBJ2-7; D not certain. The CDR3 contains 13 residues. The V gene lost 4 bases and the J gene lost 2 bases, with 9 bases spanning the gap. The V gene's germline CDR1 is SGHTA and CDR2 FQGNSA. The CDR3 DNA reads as TGTGCCAGCAGCTCGGACCTTACCTACGAGCAGTACTTC. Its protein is CASSSDLTYEQYF.

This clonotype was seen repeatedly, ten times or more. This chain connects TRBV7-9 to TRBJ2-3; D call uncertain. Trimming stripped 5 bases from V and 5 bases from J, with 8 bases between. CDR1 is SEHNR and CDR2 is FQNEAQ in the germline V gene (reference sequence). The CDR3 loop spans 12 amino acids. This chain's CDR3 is CASSRYVDTQYF. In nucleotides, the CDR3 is TGTGCCAGCAGCCGTTATGTAGATACGCAGTATTTT.

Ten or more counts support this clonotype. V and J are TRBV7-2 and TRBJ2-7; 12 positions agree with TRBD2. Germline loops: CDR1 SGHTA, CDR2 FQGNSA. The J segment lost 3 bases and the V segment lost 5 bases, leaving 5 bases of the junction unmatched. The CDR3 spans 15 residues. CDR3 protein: CASSQVLAGGYEQYF. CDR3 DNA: TGTGCCAGCAGCCAAGTACTAGCGGGAGGCTACGAGCAGTACTTC.

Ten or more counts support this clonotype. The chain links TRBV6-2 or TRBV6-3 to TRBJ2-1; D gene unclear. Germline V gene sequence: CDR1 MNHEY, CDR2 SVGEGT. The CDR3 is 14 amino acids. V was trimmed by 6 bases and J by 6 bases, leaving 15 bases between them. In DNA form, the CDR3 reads TGTGCCAGCAGCTTCGCGCGAGGTGGCAATGAGCAGTTCTTC. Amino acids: CASSFARGGNEQFF.

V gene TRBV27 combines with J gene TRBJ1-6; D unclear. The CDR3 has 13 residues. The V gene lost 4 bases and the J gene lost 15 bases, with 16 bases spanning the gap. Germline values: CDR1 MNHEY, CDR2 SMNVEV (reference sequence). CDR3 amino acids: CASSYDTPKVLHF. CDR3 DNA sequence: TGTGCCAGCAGTTATGACACCCCCAAGGTCCTCCACTTT.

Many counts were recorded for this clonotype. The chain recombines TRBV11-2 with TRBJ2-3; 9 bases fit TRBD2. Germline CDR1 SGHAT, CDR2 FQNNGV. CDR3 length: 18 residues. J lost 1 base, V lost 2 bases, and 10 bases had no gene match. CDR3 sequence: CASSLKLAGSMGTDTQYF. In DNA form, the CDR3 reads TGTGCCAGCAGCTTAAAACTAGCGGGCTCCATGGGCACAGATACGCAGTATTTT.

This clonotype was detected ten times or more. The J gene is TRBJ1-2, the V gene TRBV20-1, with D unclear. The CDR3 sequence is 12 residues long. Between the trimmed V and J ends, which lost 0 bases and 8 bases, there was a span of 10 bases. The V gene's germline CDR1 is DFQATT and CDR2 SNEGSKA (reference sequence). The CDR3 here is CSARESEYGYTF. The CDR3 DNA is TGCAGTGCTAGAGAATCGGAATACGGCTACACCTTC.

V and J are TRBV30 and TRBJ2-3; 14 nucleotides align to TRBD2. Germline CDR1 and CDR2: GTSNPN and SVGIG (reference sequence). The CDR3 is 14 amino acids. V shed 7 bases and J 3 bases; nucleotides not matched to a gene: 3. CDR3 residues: CASRLAGGTDTQYF. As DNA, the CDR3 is TGTGCCTCCCGACTAGCGGGAGGGACAGATACGCAGTATTTT.

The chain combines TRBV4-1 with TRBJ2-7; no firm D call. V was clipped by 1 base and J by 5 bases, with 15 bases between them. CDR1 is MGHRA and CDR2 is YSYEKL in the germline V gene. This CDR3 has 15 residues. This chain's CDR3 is CASSQGVGDFDEQYF. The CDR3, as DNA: TGCGCCAGCAGCCAAGGGGTGGGCGATTTTGACGAGCAGTACTTC.

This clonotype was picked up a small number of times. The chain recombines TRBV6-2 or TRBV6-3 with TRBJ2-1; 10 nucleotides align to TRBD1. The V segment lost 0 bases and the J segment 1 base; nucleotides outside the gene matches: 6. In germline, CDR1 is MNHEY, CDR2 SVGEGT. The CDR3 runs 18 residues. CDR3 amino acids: CASSYSRDRGPSYNEQFF. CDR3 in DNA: TGTGCCAGCAGTTACTCCCGGGACAGGGGACCATCCTACAATGAGCAGTTCTTC.

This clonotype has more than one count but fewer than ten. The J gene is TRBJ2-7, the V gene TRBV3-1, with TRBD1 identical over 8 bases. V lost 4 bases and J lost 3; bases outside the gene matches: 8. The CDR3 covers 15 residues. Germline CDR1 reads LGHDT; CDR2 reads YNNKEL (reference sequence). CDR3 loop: CASSLRTGRDYEQYF. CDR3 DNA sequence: TGTGCCAGCAGCCTACGGACAGGGCGGGACTACGAGCAGTACTTC.

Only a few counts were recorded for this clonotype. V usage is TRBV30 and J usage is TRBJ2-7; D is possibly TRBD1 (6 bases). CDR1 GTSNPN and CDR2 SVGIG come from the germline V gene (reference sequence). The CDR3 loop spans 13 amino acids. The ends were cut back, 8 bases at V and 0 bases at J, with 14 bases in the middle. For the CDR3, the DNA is TGTGCCCAACTCCGGGACAACTCCTACGAGCAGTACTTC. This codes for CAQLRDNSYEQYF.

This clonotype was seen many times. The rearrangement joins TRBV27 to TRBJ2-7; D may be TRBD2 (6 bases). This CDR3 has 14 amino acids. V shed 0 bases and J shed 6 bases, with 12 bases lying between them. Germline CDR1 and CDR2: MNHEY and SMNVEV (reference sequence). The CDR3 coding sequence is TGTGCCAGCAGTTTATCGGGCGTGGGAGGCGAGCAGTACTTC. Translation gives CASSLSGVGGEQYF.

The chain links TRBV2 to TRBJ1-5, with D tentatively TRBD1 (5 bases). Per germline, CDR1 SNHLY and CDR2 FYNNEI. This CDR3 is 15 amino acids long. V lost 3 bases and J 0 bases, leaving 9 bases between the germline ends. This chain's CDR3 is CASSDLTDSNQPQHF. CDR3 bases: TGTGCCAGCAGTGACTTGACAGATAGCAATCAGCCCCAGCATTTT.

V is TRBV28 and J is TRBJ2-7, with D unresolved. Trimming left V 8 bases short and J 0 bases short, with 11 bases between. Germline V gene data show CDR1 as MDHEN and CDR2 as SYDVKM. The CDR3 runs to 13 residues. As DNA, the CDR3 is TGTGCCAGCTCGGGTCCTTACTCCTACGAGCAGTACTTC. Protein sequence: CASSGPYSYEQYF.

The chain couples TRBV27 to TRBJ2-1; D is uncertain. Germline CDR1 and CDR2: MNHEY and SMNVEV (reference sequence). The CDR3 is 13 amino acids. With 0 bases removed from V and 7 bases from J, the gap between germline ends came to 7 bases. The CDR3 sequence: CASSLSSQNEQFF. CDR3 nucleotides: TGTGCCAGCAGTTTATCGAGTCAGAATGAGCAGTTCTTC.